The subject of this entry is one TCR beta chain. Its specificity is unknown. A read error may produce the germline difference seen at one junction end. Germline V gene data show CDR1 as SNHLY and CDR2 as FYNNEI. CDR3 length: 13 residues. This specimen comes from a study of monozygotic twins with cystic fibrosis. Study-level information: Library input was about 3.3 micrograms of fragmented DNA, with approximately 14 PCR cycles.

Study-wide results and caveats: Unrelated CF individuals shared fewer identical clonotypes than monozygotic CF twins. In 13 of 16 pairs, V gene usage was closest to the co-twin's. The repertoire was suggested to be naive-dominated, clonality median around 0.0093.

Method: immunoSEQ multiplex PCR; TCRdb's copy keeps in-frame clones and lacks some. Of around 33,000 clones detected, 84% appear once; the ten largest clones hold under 2%. The sample was blood. The chain carries TRBV2 and TRBJ2-5; TRBD1 is a possible D gene (6 bases). The sequence derives from a girl aged 2 to 10 with cystic fibrosis. In DNA, the CDR3 is TGTGCCACCAGTATAGGACAGCAAGAGACCCAGTACTTC. This encodes CATSIGQQETQYF. The full variable domain, rest sourced from reference TRBV2 and TRBJ2-5, is EPEVTQTPSHQVTQMGQEVILRCVPISNHLYFYWYRQILGQKVEFLVSFYNNEISEKSEIFDDQFSVERPDGSNFTLKIRSTKLEDSAMYFCATSIGQQETQYFGPGTRLLVL.